Described below is a single T cell receptor (beta chain) sequence and its context. Its antigen remains unknown. Purities over 95% were achieved in all sorted populations. Investigators reverse transcribed all isolated RNA, so they sequenced expressed TCRB transcripts. Here immunoSEQ multiplex PCR was the method, and the copy in TCRdb shows in-frame clones only, minus some. The sample has hundreds of thousands of clones, about 14% seen once. This sample is drawn from a study of beta chain features in type 1 diabetes. The junction had 1 base not matched to a gene; V was cut back by 4 bases and J by 3 bases. The CDR3 extends over 14 amino acids. Germline V CDR1 and CDR2: SGDLS, YYNGEE. Study-wide results and caveats: Patients with type 1 diabetes showed fewer VDJ junction insertions and more deletions. PCR might favor shorter templates, but any such skew would affect patients and controls equally. For patients, the naive, central memory and Treg TCRB repertoires appeared more alike than for healthy donors. Significant though moderate, a shortening of TCRB CDR3s appeared in all four CD4+ subsets of Type 1 diabetes patients.

Material: naive CD4+ T cells from blood. The clonotype originates from a man between 18 and 29 years old with type 1 diabetes. This rearrangement joins TRBV9 to TRBJ2-1, with 10 bases matching TRBD2. CDR3 sequence reads: CASSIAGGYNEQFF. The CDR3 DNA follows: TGTGCCAGCAGCATAGCGGGGGGCTACAATGAGCAGTTCTTC.